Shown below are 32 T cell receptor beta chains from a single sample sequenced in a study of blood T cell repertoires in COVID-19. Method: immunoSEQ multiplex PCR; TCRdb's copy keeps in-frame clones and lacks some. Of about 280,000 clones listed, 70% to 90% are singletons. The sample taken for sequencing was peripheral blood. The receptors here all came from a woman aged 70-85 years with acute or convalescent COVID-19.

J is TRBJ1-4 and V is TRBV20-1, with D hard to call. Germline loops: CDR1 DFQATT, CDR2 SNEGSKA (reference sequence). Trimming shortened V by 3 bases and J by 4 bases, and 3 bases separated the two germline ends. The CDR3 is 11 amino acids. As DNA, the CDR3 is TGCAGTGCTAGCCTTAATGAAAAACTGTTTTTT. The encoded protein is CSASLNEKLFF.

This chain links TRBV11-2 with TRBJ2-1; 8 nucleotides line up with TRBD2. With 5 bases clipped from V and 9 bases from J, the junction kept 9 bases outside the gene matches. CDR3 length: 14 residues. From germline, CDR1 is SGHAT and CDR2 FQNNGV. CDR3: CASSPLGLVGEQFF. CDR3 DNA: TGTGCCAGCAGCCCCCTGGGACTAGTCGGTGAGCAGTTCTTC.

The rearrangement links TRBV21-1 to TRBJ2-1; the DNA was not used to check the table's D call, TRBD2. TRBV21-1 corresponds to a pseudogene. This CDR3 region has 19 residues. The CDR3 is CASSNVVLLGTSGSNEQFF. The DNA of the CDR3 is TGTGCCAGCAGCAATGTCGTGCTTCTGGGGACTAGCGGGAGCAATGAGCAGTTCTTC.

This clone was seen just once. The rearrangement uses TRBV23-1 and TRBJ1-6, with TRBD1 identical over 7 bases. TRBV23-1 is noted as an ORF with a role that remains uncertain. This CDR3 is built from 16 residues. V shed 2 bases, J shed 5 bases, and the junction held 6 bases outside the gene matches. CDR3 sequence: CASSQRDSKDNSPLHF. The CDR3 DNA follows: TGCGCCAGCAGTCAACGGGACAGTAAAGATAATTCACCCCTCCACTTT.

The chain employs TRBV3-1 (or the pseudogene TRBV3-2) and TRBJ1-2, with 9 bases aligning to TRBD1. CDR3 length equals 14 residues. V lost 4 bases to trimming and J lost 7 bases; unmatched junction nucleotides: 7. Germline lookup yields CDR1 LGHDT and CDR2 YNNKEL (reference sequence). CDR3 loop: CASSRRDRESGYTF. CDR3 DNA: TGTGCCAGCAGCCGCCGGGACAGGGAGTCTGGCTACACCTTC.

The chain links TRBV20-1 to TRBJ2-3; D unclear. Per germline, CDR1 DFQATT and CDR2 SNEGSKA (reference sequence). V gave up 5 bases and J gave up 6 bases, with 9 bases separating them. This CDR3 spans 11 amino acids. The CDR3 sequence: CSAPLGDTQYF. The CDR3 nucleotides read TGCAGTGCTCCCTTGGGCGATACGCAGTATTTT.

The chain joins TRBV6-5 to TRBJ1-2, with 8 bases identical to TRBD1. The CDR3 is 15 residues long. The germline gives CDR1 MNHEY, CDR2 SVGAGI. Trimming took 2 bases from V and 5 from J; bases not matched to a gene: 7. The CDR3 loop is CASSYAGQEDYGYTF. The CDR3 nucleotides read TGTGCCAGCAGTTACGCGGGACAGGAGGATTATGGCTACACCTTC.

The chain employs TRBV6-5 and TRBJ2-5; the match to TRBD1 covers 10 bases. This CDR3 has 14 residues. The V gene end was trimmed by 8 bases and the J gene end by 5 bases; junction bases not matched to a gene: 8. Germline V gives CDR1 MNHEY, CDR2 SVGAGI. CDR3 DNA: TGTGCCAGCGGCCAGACAGGGGGCTGGGAGACCCAGTACTTC. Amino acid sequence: CASGQTGGWETQYF.

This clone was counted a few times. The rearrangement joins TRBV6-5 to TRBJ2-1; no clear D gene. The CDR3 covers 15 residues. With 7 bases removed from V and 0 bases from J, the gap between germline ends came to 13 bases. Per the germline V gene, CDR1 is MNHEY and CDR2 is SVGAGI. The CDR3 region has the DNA TGTGCCAGCATTGACTCCTTAAACTCCTACAATGAGCAGTTCTTC. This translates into CASIDSLNSYNEQFF.

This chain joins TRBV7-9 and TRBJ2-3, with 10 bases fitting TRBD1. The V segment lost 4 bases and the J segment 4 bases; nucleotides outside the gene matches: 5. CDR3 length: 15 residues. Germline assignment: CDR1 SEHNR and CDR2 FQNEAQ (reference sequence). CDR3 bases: TGTGCCAGCAGCTGGGGACAGGGGTTATCAGATACGCAGTATTTT. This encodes CASSWGQGLSDTQYF. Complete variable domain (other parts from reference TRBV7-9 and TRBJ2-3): DTGVSQNPRHKITKRGQNVTFRCDPISEHNRLYWYRQTLGQGPEFLTYFQNEAQLEKSRLLSDRFSAERPKGSFSTLEIQRTEQGDSAMYLCASSWGQGLSDTQYFGPGTRLTVL.

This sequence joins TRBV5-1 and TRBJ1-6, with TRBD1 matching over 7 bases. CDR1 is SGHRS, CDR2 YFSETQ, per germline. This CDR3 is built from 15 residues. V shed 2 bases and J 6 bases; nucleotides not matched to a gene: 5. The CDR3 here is CASSLRDSVNSPLHF. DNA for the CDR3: TGCGCCAGCAGCTTAAGGGACAGCGTTAATTCACCCCTCCACTTT. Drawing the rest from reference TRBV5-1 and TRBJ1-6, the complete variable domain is KAGVTQTPRYLIKTRGQQVTLSCSPISGHRSVSWYQQTPGQGLQFLFEYFSETQRNKGNFPGRFSGRQFSNSRSEMNVSTLELGDSALYLCASSLRDSVNSPLHFGNGTRLTVT.

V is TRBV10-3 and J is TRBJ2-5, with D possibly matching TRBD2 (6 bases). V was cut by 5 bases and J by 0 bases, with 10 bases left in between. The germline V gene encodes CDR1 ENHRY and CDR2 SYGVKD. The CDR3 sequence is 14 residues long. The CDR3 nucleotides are TGTGCCATCAGTCCCGGGACTTACCAAGAGACCCAGTACTTC. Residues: CAISPGTYQETQYF.

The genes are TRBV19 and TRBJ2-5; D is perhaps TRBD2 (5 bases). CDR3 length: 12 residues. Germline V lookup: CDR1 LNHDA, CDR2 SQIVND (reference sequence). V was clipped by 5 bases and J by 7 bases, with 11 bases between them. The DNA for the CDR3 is TGTGCCAGTAGTTCGGGGATTGGGACCCAGTACTTC. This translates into CASSSGIGTQYF. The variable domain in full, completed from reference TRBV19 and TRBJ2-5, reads DGGITQSPKYLFRKEGQNVTLSCEQNLNHDAMYWYRQDPGQGLRLIYYSQIVNDFQKGDIAEGYSVSREKKESFPLTVTSAQKNPTAFYLCASSSGIGTQYFGPGTRLLVL.

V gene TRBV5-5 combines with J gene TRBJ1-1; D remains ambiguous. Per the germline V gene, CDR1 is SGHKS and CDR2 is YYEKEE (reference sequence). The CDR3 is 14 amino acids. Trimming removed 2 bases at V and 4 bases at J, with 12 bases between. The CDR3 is CASSFVARGTEAFF. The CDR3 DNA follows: TGTGCCAGCAGCTTCGTGGCACGGGGCACTGAAGCTTTCTTT.

The CDR3 coding sequence is TGTGCCTACTCCGGGACTAGCGGGGGATCCTACAATGAGCAGTTCTTC. The encoded protein is CAYSGTSGGSYNEQFF. V gene TRBV30 combines with J gene TRBJ2-1; 14 nucleotides agree with TRBD2. V gave up 7 bases and J gave up 1 base; unmatched junction bases: 6. Germline CDR1 is GTSNPN and CDR2 is SVGIG (reference sequence). This CDR3 has 16 amino acids.

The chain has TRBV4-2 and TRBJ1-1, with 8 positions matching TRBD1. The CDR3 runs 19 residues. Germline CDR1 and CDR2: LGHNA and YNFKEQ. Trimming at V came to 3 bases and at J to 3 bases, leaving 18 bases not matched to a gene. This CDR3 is CASSHPATGTGRGHTEAFF. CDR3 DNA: TGTGCCAGCAGCCACCCCGCGACAGGGACAGGACGTGGGCACACTGAAGCTTTCTTT.

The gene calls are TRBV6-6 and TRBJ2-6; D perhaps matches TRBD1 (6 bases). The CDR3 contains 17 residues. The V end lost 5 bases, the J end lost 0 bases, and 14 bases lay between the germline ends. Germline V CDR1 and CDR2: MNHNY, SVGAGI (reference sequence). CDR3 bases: TGTGCCAGCAGTCGATCGGACAGTCCCTCTGGGGCCAACGTCCTGACTTTC. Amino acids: CASSRSDSPSGANVLTF.

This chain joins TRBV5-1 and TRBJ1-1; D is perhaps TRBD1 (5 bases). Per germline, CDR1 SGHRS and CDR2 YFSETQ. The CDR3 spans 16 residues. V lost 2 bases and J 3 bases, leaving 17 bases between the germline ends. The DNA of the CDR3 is TGCGCCAGCAGCTTTGGGGCGGGGTTGGGGGACACTGAAGCTTTCTTT. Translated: CASSFGAGLGDTEAFF.

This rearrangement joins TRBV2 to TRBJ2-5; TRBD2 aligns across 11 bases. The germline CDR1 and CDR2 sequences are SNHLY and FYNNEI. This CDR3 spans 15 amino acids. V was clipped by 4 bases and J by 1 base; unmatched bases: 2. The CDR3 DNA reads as TGTGCCAGCAGTGGGGGACTAGCGGTCCAAGAGACCCAGTACTTC. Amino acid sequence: CASSGGLAVQETQYF. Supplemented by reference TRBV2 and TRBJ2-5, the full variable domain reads EPEVTQTPSHQVTQMGQEVILRCVPISNHLYFYWYRQILGQKVEFLVSFYNNEISEKSEIFDDQFSVERPDGSNFTLKIRSTKLEDSAMYFCASSGGLAVQETQYFGPGTRLLVL.

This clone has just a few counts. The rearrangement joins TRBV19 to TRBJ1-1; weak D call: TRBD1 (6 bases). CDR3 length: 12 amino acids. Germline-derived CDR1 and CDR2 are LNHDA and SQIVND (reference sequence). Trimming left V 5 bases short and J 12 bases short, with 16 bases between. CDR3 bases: TGTGCCAGTAGTCCCCTGTCGGACAGACCTTTCTTT. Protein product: CASSPLSDRPFF.

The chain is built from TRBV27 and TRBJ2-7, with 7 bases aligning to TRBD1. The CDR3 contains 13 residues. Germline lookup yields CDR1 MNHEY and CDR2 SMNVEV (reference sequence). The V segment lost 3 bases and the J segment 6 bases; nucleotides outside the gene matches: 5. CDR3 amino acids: CASSFTTGAEQYF. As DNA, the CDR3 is TGTGCCAGCAGTTTCACCACAGGGGCCGAGCAGTACTTC.

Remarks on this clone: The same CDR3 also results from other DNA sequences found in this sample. Here the CDR3 DNA reads TGTGCCAGCAGTGACCAGCGGGAAGCTTTCTTT. As protein: CASSDQREAFF. The V call is TRBV6-1, the J call TRBJ1-1; D gene uncertain. Trimming took 3 bases from V and 8 from J, leaving 7 bases between them. CDR1 MNHNS and CDR2 SASEGT come from the germline V gene. CDR3 length equals 11 residues.

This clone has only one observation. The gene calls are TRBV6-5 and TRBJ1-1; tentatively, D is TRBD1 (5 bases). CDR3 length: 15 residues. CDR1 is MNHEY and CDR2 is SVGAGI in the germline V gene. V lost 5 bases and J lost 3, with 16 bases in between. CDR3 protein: CASSHRGVRDTEAFF. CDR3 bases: TGTGCCAGCAGTCACCGGGGGGTTAGGGACACTGAAGCTTTCTTT.

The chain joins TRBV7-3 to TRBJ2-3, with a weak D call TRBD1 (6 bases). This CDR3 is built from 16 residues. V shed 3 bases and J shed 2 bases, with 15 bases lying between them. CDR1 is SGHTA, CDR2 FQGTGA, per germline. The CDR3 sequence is CASSLLGAGATDTQYF. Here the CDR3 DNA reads TGTGCCAGCAGCTTGTTGGGGGCCGGGGCCACAGATACGCAGTATTTT.

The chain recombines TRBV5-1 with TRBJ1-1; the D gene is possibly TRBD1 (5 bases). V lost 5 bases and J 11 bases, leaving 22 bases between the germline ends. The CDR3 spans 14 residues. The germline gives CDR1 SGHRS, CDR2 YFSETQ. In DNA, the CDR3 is TGCGCCAGCAGTCCGGTTTCGGTTTGGGAGGGGGCTTTCTTT. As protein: CASSPVSVWEGAFF.

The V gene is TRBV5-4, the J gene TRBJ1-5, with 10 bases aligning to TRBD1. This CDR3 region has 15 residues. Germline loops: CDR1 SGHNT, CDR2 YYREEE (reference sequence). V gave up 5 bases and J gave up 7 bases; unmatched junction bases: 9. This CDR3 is CASSTDRGRGQPQHF. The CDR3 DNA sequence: TGTGCCAGCAGTACAGACAGGGGGCGAGGACAGCCCCAGCATTTT.

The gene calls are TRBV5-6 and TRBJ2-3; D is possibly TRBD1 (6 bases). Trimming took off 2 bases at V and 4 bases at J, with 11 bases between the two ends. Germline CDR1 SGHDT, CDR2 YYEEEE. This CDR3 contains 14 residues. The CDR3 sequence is CASSLWGRADTQYF. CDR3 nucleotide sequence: TGTGCCAGCAGCTTATGGGGGCGCGCAGATACGCAGTATTTT. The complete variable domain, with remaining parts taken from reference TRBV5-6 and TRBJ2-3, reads DAGVTQSPTHLIKTRGQQVTLRCSPKSGHDTVSWYQQALGQGPQFIFQYYEEEERQRGNFPDRFSGHQFPNYSSELNVNALLLGDSALYLCASSLWGRADTQYFGPGTRLTVL.

CDR3 loop: CASSADREGYTF. The CDR3 nucleotides read TGTGCCAGCAGCGCCGACAGGGAAGGCTACACCTTC. The chain uses TRBV7-3 and TRBJ1-2; 7 bases are a match to TRBD1. The ends lost 5 bases at V and 8 bases at J; junction bases unmatched: 5. Per the germline V gene, CDR1 is SGHTA and CDR2 is FQGTGA. The CDR3 loop spans 12 amino acids.

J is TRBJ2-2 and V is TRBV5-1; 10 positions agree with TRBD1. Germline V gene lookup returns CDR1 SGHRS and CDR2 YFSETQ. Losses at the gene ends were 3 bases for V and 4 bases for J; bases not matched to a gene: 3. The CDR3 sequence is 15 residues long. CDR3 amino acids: CASSSGTGVTGELFF. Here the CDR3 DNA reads TGCGCCAGCAGCTCCGGGACAGGGGTCACCGGGGAGCTGTTTTTT.

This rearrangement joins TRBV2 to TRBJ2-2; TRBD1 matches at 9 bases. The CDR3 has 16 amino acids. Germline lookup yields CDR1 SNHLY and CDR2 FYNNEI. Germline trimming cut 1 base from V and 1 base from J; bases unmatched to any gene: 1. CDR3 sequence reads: CASSEGTGVNTGELFF. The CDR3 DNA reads TGTGCCAGCAGTGAAGGGACAGGGGTGAACACCGGGGAGCTGTTTTTT. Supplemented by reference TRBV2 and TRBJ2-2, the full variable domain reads EPEVTQTPSHQVTQMGQEVILRCVPISNHLYFYWYRQILGQKVEFLVSFYNNEISEKSEIFDDQFSVERPDGSNFTLKIRSTKLEDSAMYFCASSEGTGVNTGELFFGEGSRLTVL.

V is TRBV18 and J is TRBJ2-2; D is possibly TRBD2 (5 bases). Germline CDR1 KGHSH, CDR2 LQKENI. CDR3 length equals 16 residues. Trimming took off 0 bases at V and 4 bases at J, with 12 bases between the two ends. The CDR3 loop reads CASSPPTPRGTGELFF. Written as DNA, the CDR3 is TGTGCCAGCTCACCACCGACACCTCGGGGCACCGGGGAGCTGTTTTTT.

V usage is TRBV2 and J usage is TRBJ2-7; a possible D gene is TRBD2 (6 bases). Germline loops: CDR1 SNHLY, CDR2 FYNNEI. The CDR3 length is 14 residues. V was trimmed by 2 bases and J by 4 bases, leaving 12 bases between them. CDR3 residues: CASSEQGLKYEQYF. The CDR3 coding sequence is TGTGCCAGCAGTGAACAGGGACTGAAATACGAGCAGTACTTC.